The 7 T cell receptor beta chains listed next were all sequenced from one sample in a study of blood T cell repertoires in COVID-19. Generated by immunoSEQ multiplex PCR, the TCRdb table keeps only in-frame clones and is missing some. The top ten clones hold about 4.3% of a sample with fewer than 500,000 clones, around 89% of them seen once. The sequencing input was peripheral blood. Receptors originate from a woman aged 25 to 45 with acute or convalescent COVID-19.

Concerning this clone itself: This sample includes further DNA sequences coding for the same CDR3. The rearrangement uses TRBV3-1 (or the pseudogene TRBV3-2) and TRBJ2-2; 7 positions match TRBD2. Trimming cost V 1 base and J 2 bases; bases outside gene matches: 1. From germline, CDR1 is LGHDT and CDR2 YNNKEL (reference sequence). The CDR3 has 15 residues. The CDR3 DNA reads TGTGCCAGCAGCCAAGGACTAGCTAACACCGGGGAGCTGTTTTTT. This encodes CASSQGLANTGELFF.

This chain joins TRBV6-5 and TRBJ1-4, with D possibly matching TRBD1 (5 bases). Germline CDR1 MNHEY, CDR2 SVGAGI. Deletions cut 6 bases from V and 7 bases from J, with 15 bases between. CDR3 size: 14 residues. CDR3 sequence reads: CASSPTDQGEKLFF. DNA of the CDR3: TGTGCCAGCAGCCCGACGGACCAGGGTGAAAAACTGTTTTTT.

This chain joins TRBV2 and TRBJ1-1; D call uncertain. The CDR3 loop spans 16 amino acids. The V end was cut by 4 bases, the J end by 0 bases, with 15 bases between. CDR1 is SNHLY and CDR2 is FYNNEI in the germline V gene. The CDR3 nucleotides read TGTGCCAGCAGTGTTTATATGGGAGTGGTGAACACTGAAGCTTTCTTT. It encodes CASSVYMGVVNTEAFF.

This rearrangement joins TRBV28 to TRBJ1-2, with 8 bases matching TRBD1. Germline CDR1 MDHEN, CDR2 SYDVKM. The CDR3 is 18 residues long. The trim removed 5 bases at V and 8 bases at J, leaving 22 bases unmatched. CDR3 amino acids: CASSTLLGQGAFLGGYTF. The CDR3 DNA follows: TGTGCCAGCAGTACCCTACTCGGGCAGGGGGCATTTTTAGGGGGCTACACCTTC.

The chain has TRBV6-5 and TRBJ2-7, with D tentatively TRBD1 (6 bases). Germline loops: CDR1 MNHEY, CDR2 SVGAGI. Between the trimmed V and J ends, which lost 6 bases and 2 bases, there was a span of 14 bases. The CDR3 sequence is 14 residues long. The chain's CDR3 is CASSPATGPYEQYF. The CDR3 DNA reads as TGTGCCAGCAGCCCCGCGACAGGACCCTACGAGCAGTACTTC.

CDR3 residues: CASSLAGVSTDTQYF. The CDR3 nucleotides are TGCGCCAGCAGCTTAGCGGGGGTAAGCACAGATACGCAGTATTTT. This chain links TRBV5-1 with TRBJ2-3; TRBD2 matches 8 bases. Per germline, CDR1 SGHRS and CDR2 YFSETQ. This CDR3 comprises 15 residues. V trimming: 2 bases; J trimming: 0 bases; junction bases outside the gene matches: 2. The whole variable domain, filled in from reference TRBV5-1 and TRBJ2-3, reads KAGVTQTPRYLIKTRGQQVTLSCSPISGHRSVSWYQQTPGQGLQFLFEYFSETQRNKGNFPGRFSGRQFSNSRSEMNVSTLELGDSALYLCASSLAGVSTDTQYFGPGTRLTVL.

The sample holds a few counts of this clone. The chain uses TRBV5-5 and TRBJ1-6; D is possibly TRBD1 (5 bases). Germline V gene data show CDR1 as SGHKS and CDR2 as YYEKEE (reference sequence). Deletions cut 0 bases from V and 13 bases from J, with 11 bases between. This CDR3 is 13 amino acids long. CDR3 sequence (DNA): TGTGCCAGCAGCTTGGTAGGGGTCCACCCCCTCCACTTT. It encodes CASSLVGVHPLHF.